This TCR beta chain was profiled in a study of spatial heterogeneity in lung cancer. Study overall: There were consistently more beta-chain sequences detected than alpha-chain sequences.

The time point: sample taken at primary tumor resection. Untreated early-stage non-small cell lung cancer patients, approximately 79 in total, were the donors. Whole RNA obtained from tumor, nontumor lung or frozen PBMC underwent sequencing without sorting. General observations from the study: Higher tumor mutation counts went along with higher counts of expanded intratumoral alpha and beta TCRs.

TCR cDNA molecules were tagged individually, and each one carried a unique molecular identifier. TCRdb reprocessed the 5' RACE reads with MiXCR, giving one entry per CDR3 protein. Counted here are 2,400 or so distinct CDR3 sequences, approximately 8% occurring once; the ten biggest clones make up around 26%. This clonotype is labeled medium-sized. Its specificity is unknown. CDR1 is DFQATT and CDR2 is SNEGSKA in the germline V gene (reference sequence). Trimming cost V 6 bases and J 5 bases, with 10 bases left between them. The CDR3 has 11 residues. The sample was lung tumor tissue, taken at surgery. The chain carries TRBV20-1 and TRBJ1-1; D unresolved. This clonotype originated in a female donor with early-stage non-small cell lung cancer. This CDR3 reads CSAFRATEAFF. CDR3 nucleotide sequence: TGCAGTGCCTTTCGGGCTACTGAAGCTTTCTTT.